This T cell receptor beta chain is from a study of CD8 T cells in ankylosing spondylitis. This CDR3 is built from 13 residues. V shed 8 bases and J shed 3 bases, with 11 bases lying between them. The V gene's germline CDR1 is MNHNY and CDR2 SVGAGI (reference sequence). Overall study findings and caveats: Reactive arthritis synovial fluid and blood were previously reported to contain some motif variants. Ankylosing spondylitis blood appeared to be characterized by a TCR beta motif of roughly eight highly homologous variants.

Making use of molecular barcodes, quantitative 5'-RACE generated TCR beta libraries. TCRdb called the 5' RACE reads again in MiXCR, with one record for every CDR3 protein. Of 300,000 to 350,000 distinct CDR3 sequences listed, 20% to 25% were seen once; the top ten hold about 4%. This clonotype came up a few times. Antigen specificity is unknown. The clonotype comes from a female donor with ankylosing spondylitis or in good health (not recorded which). The chain uses TRBV6-6 and TRBJ1-5; D gene uncertain. The sequencing sample was made of blood, either unsorted or a sorted T cell fraction (not recorded which). CDR3 protein: CASSHAYNQPQHF. The CDR3 DNA sequence: TGTGCCAGCTCGCACGCCTACAATCAGCCCCAGCATTTT.